These 30 T cell receptor beta chains came from one sample sequenced in a study of T cells after yellow fever vaccination. TCRdb reprocessed the 5' RACE reads via MiXCR and lists one record per CDR3 protein. The sample lists 200,000 to 250,000 distinct CDR3 sequences, around 3.1% occurring once. This specimen was CD4+ T cells sorted from PBMCs, taken 10 days after the yellow fever booster vaccination. These receptors all stem from a man younger than 30 who received the YFV17D yellow fever vaccine.

The table lists this clonotype with many counts. V is TRBV7-2 and J is TRBJ2-3; TRBD2 matches 14 bases. After removal of 6 bases from V and 10 bases from J, the junction contained 6 bases not matched to a gene. CDR1 is SGHTA and CDR2 is FQGNSA in the germline V gene. This CDR3 has 14 residues. CDR3 nucleotides: TGTGCCAGCAGGTCGACTAGCGGGGGGGTGTCGCAGTATTTT. This encodes CASRSTSGGVSQYF.

There are many counts of this clonotype. The chain combines TRBV6-2 or TRBV6-3 with TRBJ2-5; D tentatively reads TRBD1 or TRBD2 (5 bases each). The V end was cut by 0 bases, the J end by 3 bases, with 23 bases between. The CDR3 sequence is 19 residues long. Germline CDR1 and CDR2: MNHEY and SVGEGT. The CDR3 here is CASSYSLRDPVTSEETQYF. DNA for the CDR3: TGTGCCAGCAGTTACTCACTCCGGGACCCAGTTACCTCAGAAGAGACCCAGTACTTC.

This clonotype was counted many times. The rearrangement links TRBV7-2 to TRBJ2-1; D perhaps matches TRBD2 (6 bases). There are 15 residues in the CDR3. V was cut by 1 base and J by 1 base, with 8 bases left in between. Germline V lookup: CDR1 SGHTA, CDR2 FQGNSA. Written as DNA, the CDR3 is TGTGCCAGCAGCTTAGAGGGACTGTCCTACAATGAGCAGTTCTTC. Amino acids: CASSLEGLSYNEQFF.

This clonotype has more than one count but fewer than ten. The rearrangement joins TRBV24-1 to TRBJ1-1; D gene unclear. The CDR3 has 13 residues. Germline V gene data show CDR1 as KGHDR and CDR2 as SFDVKD. Trimming shortened V by 5 bases and J by 6 bases, and 12 bases separated the two germline ends. The CDR3 loop reads CATSAESGAEAFF. CDR3 DNA: TGTGCCACCAGTGCGGAATCGGGCGCTGAAGCTTTCTTT.

This clonotype was found many times. The chain is built from TRBV6-4 and TRBJ2-1, with 9 nucleotides matching TRBD1. CDR1 and CDR2 (germline): MRHNA, SNTAGT. The CDR3 covers 14 residues. V was clipped by 6 bases and J by 0 bases; unmatched bases: 0. The chain's CDR3 is CASRGQGSYNEQFF. For the CDR3, the DNA is TGTGCCAGCAGGGGACAGGGCTCCTACAATGAGCAGTTCTTC.

This clonotype was counted many times. V gene TRBV6-1 combines with J gene TRBJ1-1; D call uncertain. There are 15 residues in the CDR3. Per germline, CDR1 MNHNS and CDR2 SASEGT. The V end lost 7 bases, the J end lost 0 bases, and 15 bases lay between the germline ends. The CDR3: CASTPLGSLNTEAFF. CDR3 coding DNA: TGTGCCAGCACCCCCCTCGGCAGCCTGAACACTGAAGCTTTCTTT.

This clonotype has only a few counts. The CDR3 loop reads CASSLEGKRADTQYF. DNA of the CDR3: TGCGCCAGCAGCTTGGAGGGGAAACGGGCAGATACGCAGTATTTT. The chain recombines TRBV5-1 with TRBJ2-3; TRBD1 might be the D (5 bases). Trimming took 0 bases from V and 4 from J, leaving 12 bases between them. CDR3 length: 15 amino acids. Per germline, CDR1 SGHRS and CDR2 YFSETQ.

This clonotype was found many times. J is TRBJ2-2 and V is TRBV5-1; 9 bases agree with TRBD1. V shed 4 bases, J shed 3 bases, and the junction held 4 bases outside the gene matches. In germline, CDR1 is SGHRS, CDR2 YFSETQ. CDR3 length: 15 amino acids. CDR3: CASSVGQGDTGELFF. CDR3 in DNA: TGCGCCAGCAGCGTGGGACAGGGAGACACCGGGGAGCTGTTTTTT.

This clonotype was observed at least ten times. This chain links TRBV12-3 or TRBV12-4 with TRBJ1-5; D ambiguous. There are 14 residues in the CDR3. V lost 9 bases to trimming and J lost 2 bases, with 14 bases between them. This CDR3 reads CARQLGSCNQPQHF. CDR3 coding DNA: TGTGCCAGACAATTGGGTAGTTGCAATCAGCCCCAGCATTTT.

This clonotype was detected many times. The chain recombines TRBV29-1 with TRBJ2-2, with 7 nucleotides matching TRBD2. The germline CDR1 and CDR2 sequences are SQVTM and ANQGSEA. The CDR3 is made up of 14 amino acids. The CDR3 DNA reads TGCAGTGCAAGTAGCGGGCTGAACACCGGGGAGCTGTTTTTT. Its translation: CSASSGLNTGELFF.

The table lists this clonotype with many counts. The chain carries TRBV6-2 or TRBV6-3 and TRBJ1-2; weak D call: TRBD1 (6 bases). CDR3 length equals 15 residues. The V gene lost 6 bases and the J gene lost 4 bases, with 18 bases spanning the gap. The germline gives CDR1 MNHEY, CDR2 SVGEGT. The CDR3 nucleotides are TGTGCCAGCAGACACCAAGACAGGAAAGGCTATGGCTACACCTTC. Its translation: CASRHQDRKGYGYTF.

The V and J genes are TRBV12-3 or TRBV12-4 and TRBJ1-6, with D uncertain. V lost 4 bases, J lost 0 bases, and 7 bases lay in between. The CDR3 totals 15 residues. The CDR3 sequence: CASSSTISYNSPLHF. The CDR3 nucleotides are TGTGCCAGCAGTTCCACTATCTCCTATAATTCACCCCTCCACTTT.

This rearrangement joins TRBV5-8 to TRBJ2-5; D perhaps matches TRBD2 (6 bases). In germline, CDR1 is SGHTS, CDR2 YDEGEE. The V gene lost 3 bases and the J gene lost 7 bases, with 16 bases spanning the gap. There are 14 residues in the CDR3. CDR3 region: CASSWRGPQGTQYF. CDR3 nucleotide sequence: TGTGCCAGCAGCTGGAGGGGCCCTCAGGGGACCCAGTACTTC.

This clonotype was counted at least ten times. The V and J genes are TRBV5-4 and TRBJ1-2, with a possible D match to TRBD1 (6 bases). Germline lookup yields CDR1 SGHNT and CDR2 YYREEE (reference sequence). Trimming removed 5 bases from V and 5 bases from J, with 13 bases in between. This CDR3 region has 13 residues. The DNA for the CDR3 is TGTGCCAGCAGTTCTGATACAGGGTATGGCTACACCTTC. Protein sequence: CASSSDTGYGYTF.

This clonotype appeared a few times. V gene TRBV5-1 combines with J gene TRBJ1-2; D is uncertain. Trimming removed 4 bases from V and 13 bases from J, with 8 bases in between. The germline V gene encodes CDR1 SGHRS and CDR2 YFSETQ. The CDR3 sequence is 9 residues long. This CDR3 is CASSMISTF. CDR3 nucleotides: TGCGCCAGCAGCATGATCAGCACCTTC.

This clonotype was counted a few times. The V gene is TRBV5-4, the J gene TRBJ2-3; 7 nucleotides match TRBD2. V trimming: 3 bases; J trimming: 5 bases; junction bases outside the gene matches: 6. The length of the CDR3 is 14 residues. CDR1 and CDR2 (germline): SGHNT, YYREEE (reference sequence). CDR3 residues: CASSSWTRIDTQYF. The CDR3 DNA is TGTGCCAGCAGCTCGTGGACTAGGATAGATACGCAGTATTTT.

This chain connects TRBV24-1 to TRBJ2-3; tentatively, D is TRBD2 (5 bases). The CDR3 runs 16 residues. The germline gives CDR1 KGHDR, CDR2 SFDVKD. The V end was cut by 2 bases, the J end by 3 bases, with 14 bases between. The CDR3 region is CATSDWTGGRTDTQYF. CDR3 DNA sequence: TGTGCCACCAGTGATTGGACCGGAGGTCGGACAGATACGCAGTATTTT.

This clonotype was seen a few times. This chain uses TRBV29-1 with TRBJ2-3, with D possibly matching TRBD2 (5 bases). V was pared by 4 bases and J by 1 base, with 15 bases between. The CDR3 runs 15 residues. CDR1 is SQVTM and CDR2 is ANQGSEA in the germline V gene. CDR3: CSVGHTGVGTDTQYF. DNA of the CDR3: TGCAGCGTTGGACATACCGGGGTAGGCACAGATACGCAGTATTTT.

This clonotype was observed many times. The chain employs TRBV29-1 and TRBJ2-1, with 11 bases aligning to TRBD2. This CDR3 spans 12 amino acids. J gave up 8 bases and V 6 bases, and 3 bases lay outside the gene matches. Germline assignment: CDR1 SQVTM and CDR2 ANQGSEA. The CDR3 nucleotides read TGCAGCGTGACTAGCGGGGAAGATGAGCAGTTCTTC. Translated, it gives CSVTSGEDEQFF.

This clonotype was recorded at least ten times. CDR3 DNA sequence: TGTGCCACAAGGGGGGTAAATCAGCCCCAGCATTTT. Translation: CATRGVNQPQHF. The chain combines TRBV6-1 with TRBJ1-5; possible D gene TRBD1, 6 bases. V was pared by 10 bases and J by 4 bases, with 11 bases between. CDR1 MNHNS and CDR2 SASEGT come from the germline V gene. The CDR3 is 12 residues long.

This clonotype has a count of ten or more. The V gene is TRBV5-1, the J gene TRBJ2-3, with 7 positions matching TRBD2. V was clipped by 2 bases and J by 3 bases; unmatched bases: 3. The CDR3 covers 14 residues. Germline CDR1 SGHRS, CDR2 YFSETQ. CDR3 nucleotides: TGCGCCAGCAGCTTACAGCGGGGTACAGATACGCAGTATTTT. Its protein product is CASSLQRGTDTQYF.

This clonotype turned up a few times. The V gene is TRBV20-1, the J gene TRBJ1-4; 7 bases match TRBD1. From germline, CDR1 is DFQATT and CDR2 SNEGSKA (reference sequence). V gave up 6 bases and J gave up 8 bases; unmatched junction bases: 12. The length of the CDR3 is 14 residues. The CDR3 DNA follows: TGCAGTGCACCAGACAGGGTCCGGGGGGAAAAACTGTTTTTT. Translated, it gives CSAPDRVRGEKLFF.

The chain uses TRBV18 and TRBJ1-5; 9 positions agree with TRBD1. Germline V gene data show CDR1 as KGHSH and CDR2 as LQKENI. V was clipped by 5 bases and J by 3 bases; unmatched bases: 5. CDR3 length equals 15 residues. The CDR3 protein is CASSMGQGNNQPQHF. The CDR3 bases are TGTGCCAGCTCAATGGGACAGGGTAACAATCAGCCCCAGCATTTT.

There are many counts of this clonotype. The chain uses TRBV9 and TRBJ1-1; no clear D. Germline CDR1 reads SGDLS; CDR2 reads YYNGEE. Trimming took off 3 bases at V and 1 base at J, with 13 bases between the two ends. The length of the CDR3 is 15 residues. The DNA for the CDR3 is TGTGCCAGCAGCGAGGCGGCGTCCCCGAACACTGAAGCTTTCTTT. Protein product: CASSEAASPNTEAFF.

The chain links TRBV12-3 or TRBV12-4 to TRBJ1-6; D remains ambiguous. The CDR3 covers 14 residues. V lost 2 bases and J lost 4, with 6 bases in between. CDR3 protein: CASSLKIYNSPLHF. As DNA, the CDR3 is TGTGCCAGCAGTTTAAAGATTTATAATTCACCCCTCCACTTT.

This clonotype has at least ten counts. The chain joins TRBV27 to TRBJ2-6; D remains ambiguous. The CDR3 covers 15 residues. Germline CDR1 is MNHEY and CDR2 is SMNVEV (reference sequence). Trimming took off 3 bases at V and 2 bases at J, with 8 bases between the two ends. The CDR3 coding sequence is TGTGCCAGCAGTTTCTTGGTCACTGGGGCCAACGTCCTGACTTTC. Its protein product is CASSFLVTGANVLTF.

This clonotype turned up a few times. The chain recombines TRBV19 with TRBJ2-3; D is possibly TRBD2 (6 bases). V shed 7 bases and J shed 5 bases, with 19 bases lying between them. The CDR3 is made up of 15 amino acids. Germline V CDR1 and CDR2: LNHDA, SQIVND (reference sequence). The CDR3 DNA follows: TGTGCCAGTAATCACCCAGCGGGCACCAAAGATACGCAGTATTTT. Translated, it gives CASNHPAGTKDTQYF.

The CDR3: CASGLLGGHTDTQYF. DNA of the CDR3: TGTGCCAGCGGATTACTAGGGGGACACACAGATACGCAGTATTTT. V and J are TRBV7-2 and TRBJ2-3, with D perhaps matching TRBD1 (6 bases). The length of the CDR3 is 15 residues. V lost 8 bases and J lost 2, with 17 bases in between. CDR1 and CDR2 (germline): SGHTA, FQGNSA.

This clonotype was counted at least ten times. The chain has TRBV25-1 and TRBJ2-3; D not resolved. Germline values: CDR1 MGHDK, CDR2 SYGVNS. The CDR3 loop spans 14 amino acids. V lost 3 bases and J lost 0, with 7 bases in between. The CDR3, as DNA: TGTGCCAGCAGTGATCGGCCTAGCACAGATACGCAGTATTTT. Its protein is CASSDRPSTDTQYF.

Concerning this clonotype: A much larger clonotype is one base distant, so this may be a read error. The V gene is TRBV7-2, the J gene TRBJ2-7; D is unresolved. Germline loops: CDR1 SGHTA, CDR2 FQGNSA. The CDR3 consists of 13 residues. CDR3 residues: CASSLGVSFEQYF. In nucleotides, the CDR3 is TGTGCCAGCAGCTTAGGGGTCTCCTTCGAGCAGTACTTC.